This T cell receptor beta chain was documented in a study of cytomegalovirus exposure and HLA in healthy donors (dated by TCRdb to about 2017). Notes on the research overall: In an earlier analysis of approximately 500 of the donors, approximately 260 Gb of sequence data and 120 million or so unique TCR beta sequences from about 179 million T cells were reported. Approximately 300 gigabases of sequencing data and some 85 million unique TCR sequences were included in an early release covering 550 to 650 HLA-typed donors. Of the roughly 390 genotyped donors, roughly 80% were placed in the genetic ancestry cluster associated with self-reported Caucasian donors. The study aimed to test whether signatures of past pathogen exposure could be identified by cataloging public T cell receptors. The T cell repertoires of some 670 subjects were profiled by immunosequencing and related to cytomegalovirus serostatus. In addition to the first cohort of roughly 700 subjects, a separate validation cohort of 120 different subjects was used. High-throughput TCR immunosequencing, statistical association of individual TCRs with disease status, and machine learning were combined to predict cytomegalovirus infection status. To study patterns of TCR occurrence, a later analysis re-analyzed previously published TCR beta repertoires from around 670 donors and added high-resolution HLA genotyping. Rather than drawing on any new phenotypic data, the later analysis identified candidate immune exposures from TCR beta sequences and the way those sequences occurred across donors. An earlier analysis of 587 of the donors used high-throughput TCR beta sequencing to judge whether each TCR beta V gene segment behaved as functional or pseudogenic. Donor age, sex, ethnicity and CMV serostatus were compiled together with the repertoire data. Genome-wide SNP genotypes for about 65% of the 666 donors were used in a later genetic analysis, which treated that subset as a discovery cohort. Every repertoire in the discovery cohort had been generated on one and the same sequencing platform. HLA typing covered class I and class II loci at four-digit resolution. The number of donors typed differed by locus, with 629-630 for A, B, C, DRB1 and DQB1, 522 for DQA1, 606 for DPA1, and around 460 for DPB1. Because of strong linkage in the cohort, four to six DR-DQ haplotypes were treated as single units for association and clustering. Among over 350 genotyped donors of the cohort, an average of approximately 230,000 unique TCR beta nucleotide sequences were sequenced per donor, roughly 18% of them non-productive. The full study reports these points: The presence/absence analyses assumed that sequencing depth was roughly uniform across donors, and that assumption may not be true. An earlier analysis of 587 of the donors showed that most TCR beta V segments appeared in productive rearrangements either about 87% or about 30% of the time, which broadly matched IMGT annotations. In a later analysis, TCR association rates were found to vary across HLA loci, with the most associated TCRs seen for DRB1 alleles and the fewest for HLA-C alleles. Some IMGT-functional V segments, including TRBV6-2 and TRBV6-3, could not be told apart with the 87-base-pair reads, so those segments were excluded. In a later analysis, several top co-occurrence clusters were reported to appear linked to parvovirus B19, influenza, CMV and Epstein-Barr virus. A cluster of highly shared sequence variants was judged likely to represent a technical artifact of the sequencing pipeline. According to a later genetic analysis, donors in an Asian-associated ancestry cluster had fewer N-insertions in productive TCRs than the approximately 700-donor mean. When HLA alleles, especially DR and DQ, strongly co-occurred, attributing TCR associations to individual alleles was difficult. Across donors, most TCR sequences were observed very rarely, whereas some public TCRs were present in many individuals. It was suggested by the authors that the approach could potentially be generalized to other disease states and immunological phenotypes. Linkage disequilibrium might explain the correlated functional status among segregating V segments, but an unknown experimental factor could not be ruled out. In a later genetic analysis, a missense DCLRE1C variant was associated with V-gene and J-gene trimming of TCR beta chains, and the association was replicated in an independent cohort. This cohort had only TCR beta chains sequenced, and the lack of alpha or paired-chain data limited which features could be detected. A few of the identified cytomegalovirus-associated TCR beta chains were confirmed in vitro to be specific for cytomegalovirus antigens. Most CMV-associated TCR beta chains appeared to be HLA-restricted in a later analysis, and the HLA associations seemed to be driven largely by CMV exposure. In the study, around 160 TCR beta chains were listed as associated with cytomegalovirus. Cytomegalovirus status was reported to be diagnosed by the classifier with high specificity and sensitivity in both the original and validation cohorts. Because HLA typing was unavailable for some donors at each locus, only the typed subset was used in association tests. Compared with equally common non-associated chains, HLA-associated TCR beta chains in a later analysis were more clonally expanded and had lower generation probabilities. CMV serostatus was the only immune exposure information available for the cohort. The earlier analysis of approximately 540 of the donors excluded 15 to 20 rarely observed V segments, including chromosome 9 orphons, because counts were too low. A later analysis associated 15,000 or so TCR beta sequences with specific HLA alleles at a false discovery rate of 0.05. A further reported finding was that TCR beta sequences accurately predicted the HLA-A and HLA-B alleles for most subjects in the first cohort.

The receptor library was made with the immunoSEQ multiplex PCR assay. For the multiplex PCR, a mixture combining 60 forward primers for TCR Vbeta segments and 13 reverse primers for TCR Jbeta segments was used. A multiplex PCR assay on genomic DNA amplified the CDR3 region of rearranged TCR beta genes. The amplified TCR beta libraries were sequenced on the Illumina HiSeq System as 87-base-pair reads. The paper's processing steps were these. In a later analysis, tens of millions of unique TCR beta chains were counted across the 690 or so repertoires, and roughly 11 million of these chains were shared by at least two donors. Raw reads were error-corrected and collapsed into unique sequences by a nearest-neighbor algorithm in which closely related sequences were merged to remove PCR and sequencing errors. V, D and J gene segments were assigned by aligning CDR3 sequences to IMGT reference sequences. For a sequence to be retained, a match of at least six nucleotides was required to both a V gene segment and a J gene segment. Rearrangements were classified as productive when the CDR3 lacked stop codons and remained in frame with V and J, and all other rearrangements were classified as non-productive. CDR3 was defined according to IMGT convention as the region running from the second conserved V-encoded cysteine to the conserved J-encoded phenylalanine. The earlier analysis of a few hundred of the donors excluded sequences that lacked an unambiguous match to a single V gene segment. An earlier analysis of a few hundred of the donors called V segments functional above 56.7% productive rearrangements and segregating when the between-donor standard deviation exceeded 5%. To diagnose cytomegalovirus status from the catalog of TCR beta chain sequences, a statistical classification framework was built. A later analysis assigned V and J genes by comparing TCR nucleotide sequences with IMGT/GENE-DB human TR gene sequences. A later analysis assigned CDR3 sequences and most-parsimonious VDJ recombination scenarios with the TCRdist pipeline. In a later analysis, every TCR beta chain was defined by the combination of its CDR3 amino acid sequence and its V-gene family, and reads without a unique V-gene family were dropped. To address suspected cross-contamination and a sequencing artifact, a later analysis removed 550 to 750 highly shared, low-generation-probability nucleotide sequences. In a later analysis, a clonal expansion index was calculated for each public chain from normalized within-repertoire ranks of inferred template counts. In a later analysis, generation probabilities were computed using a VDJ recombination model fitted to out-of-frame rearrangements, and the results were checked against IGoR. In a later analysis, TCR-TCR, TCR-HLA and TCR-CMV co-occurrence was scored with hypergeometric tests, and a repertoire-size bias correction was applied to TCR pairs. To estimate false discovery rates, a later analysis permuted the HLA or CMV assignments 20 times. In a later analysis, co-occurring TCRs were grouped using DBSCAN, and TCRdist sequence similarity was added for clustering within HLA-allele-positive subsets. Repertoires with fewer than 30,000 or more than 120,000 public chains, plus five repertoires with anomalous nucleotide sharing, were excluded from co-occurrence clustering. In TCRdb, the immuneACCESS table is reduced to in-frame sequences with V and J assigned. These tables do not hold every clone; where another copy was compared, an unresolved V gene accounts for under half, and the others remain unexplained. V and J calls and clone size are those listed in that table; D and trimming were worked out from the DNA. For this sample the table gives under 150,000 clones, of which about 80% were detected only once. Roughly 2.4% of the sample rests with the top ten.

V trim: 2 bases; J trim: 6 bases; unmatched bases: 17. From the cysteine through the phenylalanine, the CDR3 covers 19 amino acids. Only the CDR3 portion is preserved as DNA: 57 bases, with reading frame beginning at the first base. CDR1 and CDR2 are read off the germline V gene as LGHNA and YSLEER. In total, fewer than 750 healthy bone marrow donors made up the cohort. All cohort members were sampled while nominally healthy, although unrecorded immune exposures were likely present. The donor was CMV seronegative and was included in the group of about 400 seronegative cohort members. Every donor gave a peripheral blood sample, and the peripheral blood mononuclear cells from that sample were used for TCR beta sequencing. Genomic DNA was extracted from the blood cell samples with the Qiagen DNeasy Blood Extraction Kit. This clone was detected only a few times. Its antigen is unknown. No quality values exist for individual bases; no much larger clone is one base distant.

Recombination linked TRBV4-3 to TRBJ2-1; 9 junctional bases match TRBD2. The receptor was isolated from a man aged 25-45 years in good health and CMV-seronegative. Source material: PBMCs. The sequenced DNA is TGCGCCAGCAGCCAACACCGACGGGGAGCGGGAGGTTGGGGCAATGAGCAGTTCTTC. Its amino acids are CASSQHRRGAGGWGNEQFF.